The 9 T cell receptor beta chains in this list originate from one sample, sequenced in a study of blood T cell repertoires in COVID-19. TCRdb's copy holds only in-frame clones and misses some; the assay was immunoSEQ multiplex PCR. The repertoire holds about 180,000 clones, about 80% seen once, with about 6.4% in the top ten. The sequenced sample consisted of peripheral blood. The receptors here all came from a human donor in a cohort sampled during active COVID-19.

The chain has TRBV5-1 and TRBJ2-6, with TRBD2 as a possible D gene (5 bases). The V end was cut by 4 bases, the J end by 1 base, with 6 bases between. The CDR3 loop spans 14 amino acids. Per germline, CDR1 SGHRS and CDR2 YFSETQ. In DNA form, the CDR3 reads TGCGCCAGCAGCGGACTTTCTGGGGCCAACGTCCTGACTTTC. It translates to CASSGLSGANVLTF.

The chain joins TRBV27 to TRBJ2-3; maybe TRBD2 (7 bases). The V end was cut by 6 bases, the J end by 2 bases, with 21 bases between. Germline V lookup: CDR1 MNHEY, CDR2 SMNVEV (reference sequence). The CDR3 consists of 17 residues. CDR3 in DNA: TGTGCCAGCAGGGGGAGGGGGGGAGGACTCCTCACAGATACGCAGTATTTT. This translates into CASRGRGGGLLTDTQYF.

CDR3 residues: CASSGQGRPYNEQFF. In DNA, the CDR3 is TGTGCCAGCAGCGGACAGGGGCGGCCTTACAATGAGCAGTTCTTC. The chain joins TRBV6-2 or TRBV6-3 to TRBJ2-1; TRBD1 aligns across 9 bases. Germline V lookup: CDR1 MNHEY, CDR2 SVGEGT. Trimming took 6 bases from V and 4 from J; bases not matched to a gene: 7. CDR3 size: 15 residues.

The V call is TRBV7-9, the J call TRBJ1-1; D remains ambiguous. Germline V lookup: CDR1 SEHNR, CDR2 FQNEAQ (reference sequence). V lost 3 bases and J 1 base, leaving 6 bases between the germline ends. CDR3 length: 13 amino acids. DNA for the CDR3: TGTGCCAGCAGCTTCCTCTGGAACACTGAAGCTTTCTTT. Translating it yields CASSFLWNTEAFF.

This chain joins TRBV10-1 and TRBJ2-7; 8 bases line up with TRBD1. The CDR3 extends over 15 amino acids. V dropped 7 bases and J dropped 1; count of bases not matched to a gene: 9. The V gene's germline CDR1 is WNHNN and CDR2 SYGVQD (reference sequence). Written as DNA, the CDR3 is TGCGCCAGCACCATCCAGGGGGCAGGATCCTACGAGCAGTACTTC. Residues: CASTIQGAGSYEQYF.

The chain carries TRBV5-4 and TRBJ2-2; D perhaps matches TRBD1 (5 bases). This CDR3 contains 13 residues. The germline gives CDR1 SGHNT, CDR2 YYREEE (reference sequence). V was clipped by 2 bases and J by 5 bases, with 7 bases between them. CDR3 DNA sequence: TGTGCCAGCAGCTTTGGGGCAACCGGGGAGCTGTTTTTT. Translated: CASSFGATGELFF.

V and J are TRBV6-9 and TRBJ2-2; TRBD1 is a possible D gene (6 bases). Per the germline V gene, CDR1 is MNHGY and CDR2 is SVAAGI. The CDR3 runs 17 residues. V lost 8 bases and J 1 base, leaving 20 bases between the germline ends. The CDR3 reads CASDTSHRDGNTGELFF. The CDR3 coding sequence is TGTGCCAGCGACACATCTCACAGGGATGGGAACACCGGGGAGCTGTTTTTT.

The V call is TRBV5-1, the J call TRBJ2-3; tentatively, D is TRBD1 (8 bases). Trimming took 3 bases from V and 5 from J, leaving 13 bases between them. This CDR3 has 14 amino acids. Germline-derived CDR1 and CDR2 are SGHRS and YFSETQ. The CDR3 sequence: CASSSTGGEDTQYF. DNA for the CDR3: TGCGCCAGCAGCTCCACAGGGGGGGAAGATACGCAGTATTTT.

The table lists this clone with a few counts. The chain employs TRBV18 and TRBJ1-3, with D possibly being TRBD1 (6 bases). The V gene's germline CDR1 is KGHSH and CDR2 LQKENI. With 2 bases removed from V and 0 bases from J, the gap between germline ends came to 11 bases. The CDR3 spans 16 residues. CDR3 sequence (DNA): TGTGCCAGCTCACCAAATACAGGGAGCTCTGGAAACACCATATATTTT. Protein sequence: CASSPNTGSSGNTIYF.